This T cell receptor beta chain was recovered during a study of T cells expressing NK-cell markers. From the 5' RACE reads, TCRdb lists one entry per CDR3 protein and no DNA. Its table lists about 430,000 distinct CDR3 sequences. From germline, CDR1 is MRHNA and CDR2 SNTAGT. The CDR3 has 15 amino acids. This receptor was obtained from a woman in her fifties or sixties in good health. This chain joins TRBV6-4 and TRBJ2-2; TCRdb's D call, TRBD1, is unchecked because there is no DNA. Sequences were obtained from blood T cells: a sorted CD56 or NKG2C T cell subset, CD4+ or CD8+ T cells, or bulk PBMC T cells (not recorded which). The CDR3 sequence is CASSKDPLRTGELFF.